Below, one TCR beta chain is given with its context. The data were obtained in a study of blood T cell repertoires in COVID-19. Across the study: COVID-19 samples from acute and convalescent phases originated in the United States, Italy and Spain. Sources were T cells, B-cell-depleted T cells, or PBMCs; the material itself was cDNA or gDNA.

Germline loops: CDR1 SGHNT, CDR2 YYREEE (reference sequence). The junction had 3 bases not matched to a gene; V was cut back by 0 bases and J by 10 bases. The CDR3 has 12 residues. Original processing notes: Scientists estimated how many nucleated cells there were by amplifying reference gene primers. Data came from immunoSEQ multiplex PCR; TCRdb stores just in-frame clones and leaves some out. V and J calls and clone size follow that table, whereas D and trimming were derived from the DNA. The data contain about 250,000 clones, roughly 85% of them singletons. This TCR came from a man aged 50 or older with COVID-19, enrolled during active disease. The genes are TRBV5-4 and TRBJ1-1, with TRBD1 matching 7 bases. The specimen sequenced was peripheral blood. CDR3 DNA sequence: TGTGCCAGCAGCTTGGAGGGGGCGAGAGCTTTCTTT. It is translated as CASSLEGARAFF. Filled out from reference TRBV5-4 and TRBJ1-1, the complete variable domain reads ETGVTQSPTHLIKTRGQQVTLRCSSQSGHNTVSWYQQALGQGPQFIFQYYREEENGRGNFPPRFSGLQFPNYSSELNVNALELDDSALYLCASSLEGARAFFGQGTRLTVV.